This T cell receptor (beta chain) was profiled in a study of T cell responses to AZD1222 COVID-19 vaccine listed by TCRdb under 2021. Broadly, across the study: AZD1222 recipients with second doses at about 4 weeks or about 12 weeks were pooled, because spike-specific TCR depth and breadth did not differ between schedules. A total of approximately 230 trial participants underwent TCR sequencing, of whom roughly 210 received two doses of AZD1222 and about 25 received two doses of the MenACWY control vaccine. Trial participants were enrolled by age into subgroups of 18-55, 56-69 and 70-plus years, and 148, 28 and 57 TCR-sequenced participants, respectively, were included in these subgroups.

Note on this clone: Its antigen is unknown. Per-base qualities were not stored, and no clone one base away is much larger.

Counted from cysteine to phenylalanine, this CDR3 has 17 amino acids. Only the CDR3 part of the read is kept: 51 bases, read in frame from the first base. CDR1 and CDR2, looked up from the germline V gene, are SGHRS and YFSETQ. Trimming leaves V shorter by 0 bases and J shorter by 4 bases, with the junction holding 8 bases beyond the gene matches. The CDR3 regions of human TCRbeta chains were analyzed by immunosequencing. The published analysis was carried out like this. TCRs in the repertoires were compared against a reference library of SARS-CoV-2-specific TCRs that had been generated with the MIRA antigen-specificity platform. Breadth meant the fraction of unique TCRs that were SARS-CoV-2-associated, whereas depth meant the fraction of total T cells that were SARS-CoV-2-associated. Using the MIRA data, every spike-specific TCR was mapped to the spike region that the TCR reacted to and assigned to either a CD4 or a CD8 class. Log10-transformed breadth and depth values were compared by one-way ANOVA with Sidak's multiple comparisons tests. TCRdb mirrors the immuneACCESS table, restricted to in-frame sequences. Some clones are absent from its copies; in checked studies, under half trace to an unresolved V gene, and the reason for the others is unknown. For V, J and clone size, that table is used; D and trimming come from the DNA. The table for this sample lists around 77,000 clones; about nine tenths of them were counted only once. The ten largest clones capture approximately 25% of the sample.

Points the paper makes about the study in general: Conclusions about previously exposed vaccinees were limited because only six or seven AZD1222 recipients were SARS-CoV-2 seropositive at baseline. Vaccine-associated CD4 TCRs spanned the whole spike protein, with dominant responses in regions 160-218 and 743-854. Most participants were white British and females outnumbered males, and the authors suggested that clonal diversity may have been underestimated. Nearly half of unique spike-specific TCRs reportedly recognized epitopes outside regions mutated in the B.1.351 and B.1.1.7 variants. The 56-69-year group was small, and its depth increase did not reach significance, likely because of low power. Because no day 14 peak-response samples were available, the repertoires could be characterized only after the peak T cell response. Spike-specific TCR breadth and depth rose significantly after two AZD1222 doses compared with day 0 and with MenACWY recipients.

What this sample's time point label stands for: baseline before first vaccination. Vaccinee samples came from UK trials COV001 and COV002, including a single-blind randomized controlled phase 2/3 trial of AZD1222 (ChAdOx1 nCoV-19) in healthy adults. For TCRbeta chain sequencing, PBMC samples were collected from trial participants at day 0 and at day 28 after the second dose. The receptor was isolated from an adult in good health. The source material was peripheral blood, sampled on day 0 of AZD1222 vaccination. The rearrangement combines TRBV5-1 with TRBJ2-1, with TRBD2 identical over 9 junction bases. In nucleotide form, the sequence is TGCGCCAGCAGCTTGGCCCCCTGGGCGGGGGGGTACAATGAGCAGTTCTTC. This encodes CASSLAPWAGGYNEQFF. Beyond the CDR3, the reference TRBV5-1 and TRBJ2-1 genes provide the residues; the full variable domain reads: KAGVTQTPRYLIKTRGQQVTLSCSPISGHRSVSWYQQTPGQGLQFLFEYFSETQRNKGNFPGRFSGRQFSNSRSEMNVSTLELGDSALYLCASSLAPWAGGYNEQFFGPGTRLTVL.